This TCR beta chain came from a study of blood T cell repertoires in COVID-19. Study-level background: The study drew acute and convalescent COVID-19 samples from the United States, Italy and Spain. Sample material is recorded as cDNA or gDNA derived from T cells, B-cell-depleted T cells, or PBMCs.

Original handling: For nucleated cells, counts were estimated from reference gene primer amplification. TCRdb keeps only in-frame clones here, not all; method: immunoSEQ multiplex PCR. V, J and clone size derive from that table, while D and trimming were established from the DNA sequence. Of about 260,000 clones detected, 86% appear once; the ten largest clones hold over 7.5%. The CDR3 consists of 12 residues. Germline V gene data show CDR1 as DFQATT and CDR2 as SNEGSKA (reference sequence). V shed 3 bases and J shed 0 bases, with 5 bases lying between them. The V call is TRBV20-1, the J call TRBJ1-1; no clear D. Material: peripheral blood. This clonotype was obtained from a man aged 35-49 years who had recovered from COVID-19. The CDR3 spells CSASPMNTEAFF. In DNA form, the CDR3 reads TGCAGTGCTAGTCCCATGAACACTGAAGCTTTCTTT.